This T cell receptor (beta chain) was obtained from a study of shared clonotypes between healthy human individuals. Across the study: Plates per donor: three CD4 naive, three CD4 memory, two CD8 naive, one CD8 memory.

Produced via immunoSEQ multiplex PCR; TCRdb's table is partial and in-frame only. The table has around 1.4 million clones, less than 99% seen once. The ends were cut back, 10 bases at V and 2 bases at J, with 15 bases in the middle. There are 14 residues in the CDR3. From germline, CDR1 is SNHLY and CDR2 FYNNEI. Subsets obtained from CD4+ cells comprised CD45RA+ naive and CD45RA-negative memory cells. Input material: naive CD4+ T cells sorted from blood. Subset indicated: CD45RA+ positively selected. The chain links TRBV2 to TRBJ1-5, with D tentatively TRBD1 (5 bases). The source of this sequence is a young man in good health. CDR3 in amino acids: CATREGRGNQPQHF. Here the CDR3 DNA reads TGTGCCACCCGAGAGGGGAGGGGCAATCAGCCCCAGCATTTT.